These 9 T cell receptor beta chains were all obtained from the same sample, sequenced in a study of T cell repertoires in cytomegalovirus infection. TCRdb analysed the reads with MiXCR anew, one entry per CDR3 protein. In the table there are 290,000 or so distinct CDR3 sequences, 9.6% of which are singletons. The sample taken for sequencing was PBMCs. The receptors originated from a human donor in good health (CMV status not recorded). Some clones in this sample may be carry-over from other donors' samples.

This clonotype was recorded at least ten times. This CDR3 reads CASSLGGIDWGGETQYF. CDR3 nucleotide sequence: TGTGCCAGCAGCTTGGGAGGAATAGACTGGGGGGGTGAGACCCAGTACTTC. This chain connects TRBV7-2 to TRBJ2-5, with TRBD2 identical over 7 bases. V shed 3 bases and J 5 bases; nucleotides not matched to a gene: 15. Germline loops: CDR1 SGHTA, CDR2 FQGNSA. The CDR3 has 17 amino acids. The whole variable domain, remainder taken from reference TRBV7-2 and TRBJ2-5, is GAGVSQSPSNKVTEKGKDVELRCDPISGHTALYWYRQSLGQGLEFLIYFQGNSAPDKSGLPSDRFSAERTGGSVSTLTIQRTQQEDSAVYLCASSLGGIDWGGETQYFGPGTRLLVL.

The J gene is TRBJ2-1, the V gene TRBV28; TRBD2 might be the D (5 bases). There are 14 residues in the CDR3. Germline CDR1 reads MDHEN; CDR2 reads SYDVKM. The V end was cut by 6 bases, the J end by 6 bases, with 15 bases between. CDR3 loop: CASSQPLGSNEQFF. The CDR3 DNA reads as TGTGCCAGCAGCCAACCCCTAGGGAGCAATGAGCAGTTCTTC. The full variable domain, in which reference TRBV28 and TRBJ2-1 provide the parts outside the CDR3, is DVKVTQSSRYLVKRTGEKVFLECVQDMDHENMFWYRQDPGLGLRLIYFSYDVKMKEKGDIPEGYSVSREKKERFSLILESASTNQTSMYLCASSQPLGSNEQFFGPGTRLTVL.

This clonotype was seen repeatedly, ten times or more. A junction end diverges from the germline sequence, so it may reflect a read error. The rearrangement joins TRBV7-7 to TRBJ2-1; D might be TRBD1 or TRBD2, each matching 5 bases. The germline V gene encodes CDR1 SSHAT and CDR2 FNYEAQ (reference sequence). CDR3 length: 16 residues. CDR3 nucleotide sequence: TGTGCTAGCAGCTTAAGAGGGGTCGCTGCCTACAATGAGCAGTTCTTC. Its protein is CASSLRGVAAYNEQFF.

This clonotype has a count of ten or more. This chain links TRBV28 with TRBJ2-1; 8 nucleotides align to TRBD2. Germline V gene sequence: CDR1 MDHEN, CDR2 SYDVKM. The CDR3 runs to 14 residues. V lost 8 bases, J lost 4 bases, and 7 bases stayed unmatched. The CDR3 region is CASFTSGLYNEQFF. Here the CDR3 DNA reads TGTGCCAGCTTCACTAGCGGTTTGTACAATGAGCAGTTCTTC.

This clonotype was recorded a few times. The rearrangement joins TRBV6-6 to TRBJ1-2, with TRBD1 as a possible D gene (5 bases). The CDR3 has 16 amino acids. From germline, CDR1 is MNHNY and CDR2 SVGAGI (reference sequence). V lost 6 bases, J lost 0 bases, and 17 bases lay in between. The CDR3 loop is CASSPTLQESNYGYTF. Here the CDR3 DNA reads TGTGCCAGCAGCCCCACCCTACAGGAGTCTAACTATGGCTACACCTTC.

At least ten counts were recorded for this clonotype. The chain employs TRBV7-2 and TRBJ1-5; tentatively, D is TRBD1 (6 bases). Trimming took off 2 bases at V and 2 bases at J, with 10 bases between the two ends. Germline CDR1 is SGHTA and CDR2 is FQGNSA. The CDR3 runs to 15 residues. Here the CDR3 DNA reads TGTGCCAGCAGCTTATCAGGGGATCGCAATCAGCCCCAGCATTTT. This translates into CASSLSGDRNQPQHF.

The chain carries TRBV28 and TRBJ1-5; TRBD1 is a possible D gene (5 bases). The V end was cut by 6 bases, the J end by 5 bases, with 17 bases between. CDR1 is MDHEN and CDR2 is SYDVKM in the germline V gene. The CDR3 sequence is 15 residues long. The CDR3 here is CASSQGLLLYQPQHF. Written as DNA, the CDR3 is TGTGCCAGCAGCCAGGGACTCCTTTTATATCAGCCCCAGCATTTT.

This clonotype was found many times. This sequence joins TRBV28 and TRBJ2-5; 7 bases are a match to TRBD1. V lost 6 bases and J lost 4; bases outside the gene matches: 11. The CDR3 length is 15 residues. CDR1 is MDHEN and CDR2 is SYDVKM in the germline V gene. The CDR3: CASSLPTGIGETQYF. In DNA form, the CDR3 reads TGTGCCAGCAGCTTGCCGACAGGGATCGGAGAGACCCAGTACTTC. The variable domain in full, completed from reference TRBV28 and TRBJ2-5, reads DVKVTQSSRYLVKRTGEKVFLECVQDMDHENMFWYRQDPGLGLRLIYFSYDVKMKEKGDIPEGYSVSREKKERFSLILESASTNQTSMYLCASSLPTGIGETQYFGPGTRLLVL.

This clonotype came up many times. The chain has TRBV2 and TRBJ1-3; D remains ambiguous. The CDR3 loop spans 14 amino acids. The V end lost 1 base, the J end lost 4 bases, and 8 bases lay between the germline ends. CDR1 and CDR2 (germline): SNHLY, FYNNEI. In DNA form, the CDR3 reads TGTGCCAGCAGTGAAGACGGCCGGGGAAACACCATATATTTT. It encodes CASSEDGRGNTIYF.